Presented here are 25 T cell receptor beta chains from one specimen sequenced in a study of T cells after yellow fever vaccination. TCRdb passed the 5' RACE reads through MiXCR, listing each CDR3 protein once. There are a few hundred thousand distinct CDR3 sequences in the sample; approximately 10% occur only once, and 3% to 3.5% lies in the top ten. The starting material was CD4+ T cells sorted from PBMCs, obtained 5 days after the yellow fever booster vaccination. The receptors were gathered from a young man who received the YFV17D yellow fever vaccine.

This rearrangement joins TRBV12-3 or TRBV12-4 to TRBJ2-3, with 9 bases that match TRBD2. This CDR3 region has 14 residues. Trimming took 9 bases from V and 3 from J; bases not matched to a gene: 7. The CDR3 spells CASHLGLATDTQYF. The CDR3 DNA sequence: TGTGCCAGTCACTTGGGACTAGCTACAGATACGCAGTATTTT.

V gene TRBV6-2 or TRBV6-3 combines with J gene TRBJ2-2; D is unresolved. The CDR3 length is 14 residues. The germline V gene has CDR1 MNHEY and CDR2 SVGEGT. V was trimmed by 4 bases and J by 4 bases, leaving 10 bases between them. The CDR3 DNA reads TGTGCCAGCAGTTGGCACCTGTTCACCGGGGAGCTGTTTTTT. Amino acids: CASSWHLFTGELFF.

This clonotype came up a few times. V usage is TRBV5-6 and J usage is TRBJ2-5; 8 nucleotides agree with TRBD1. CDR1 SGHDT and CDR2 YYEEEE come from the germline V gene. This CDR3 comprises 13 residues. The junction had 6 bases not matched to a gene; V was cut back by 7 bases and J by 4 bases. The CDR3 nucleotides read TGTGCCAGCGCTTGGCAGGGGGCAGAGACCCAGTACTTC. Encoded protein: CASAWQGAETQYF.

This clonotype was detected only a few times. The chain combines TRBV6-1 with TRBJ2-5; no definite D call. Germline CDR1 and CDR2: MNHNS and SASEGT. V was trimmed by 3 bases and J by 9 bases, leaving 14 bases between them. This CDR3 region has 13 residues. The CDR3 nucleotides read TGTGCCAGCAGTGACCGCTGGGGTCTAGCCCAGTACTTC. This codes for CASSDRWGLAQYF.

The chain joins TRBV25-1 to TRBJ1-6, with a possible D match to TRBD1 (6 bases). The CDR3 runs 12 residues. Trimming removed 7 bases from V and 8 bases from J, with 9 bases in between. Germline CDR1 is MGHDK and CDR2 is SYGVNS. Here the CDR3 reads CASTGGDSPLHF. The CDR3 nucleotides read TGTGCCAGCACGGGGGGCGATTCACCCCTCCACTTT.

This clonotype was picked up a small number of times. V and J are TRBV25-1 and TRBJ2-6, with D possibly TRBD1 on 5 matching bases. V was clipped by 5 bases and J by 0 bases, with 17 bases between them. This CDR3 has 18 residues. Germline loops: CDR1 MGHDK, CDR2 SYGVNS. The chain's CDR3 is CASSPRSGHSSGANVLTF. The CDR3 nucleotides are TGTGCCAGCAGTCCCCGCAGTGGACACAGCTCTGGGGCCAACGTCCTGACTTTC.

This clonotype was detected ten times or more. This chain uses TRBV18 with TRBJ2-7, with D perhaps matching TRBD1 (5 bases). Trimming cost V 5 bases and J 3 bases, with 11 bases left between them. This CDR3 has 13 residues. Germline V gene sequence: CDR1 KGHSH, CDR2 LQKENI. This chain's CDR3 is CASSAGSIYEQYF. CDR3 nucleotides: TGTGCCAGCTCAGCAGGGTCGATCTACGAGCAGTACTTC. The entire variable domain, with the rest obtained from reference TRBV18 and TRBJ2-7, is as follows: NAGVMQNPRHLVRRRGQEARLRCSPMKGHSHVYWYRQLPEEGLKFMVYLQKENIIDESGMPKERFSAEFPKEGPSILRIQQVVRGDSAAYFCASSAGSIYEQYFGPGTRLTVT.

The table lists this clonotype with a few counts. The CDR3 protein is CSALGHRGENIQYF. CDR3 DNA sequence: TGCAGTGCCCTAGGACACCGAGGGGAAAACATTCAGTACTTC. The rearrangement uses TRBV20-1 and TRBJ2-4, with D perhaps TRBD1 or TRBD2 (5 bases each). V was cut by 6 bases and J by 5 bases, with 17 bases left in between. The CDR3 runs to 14 residues. Germline loops: CDR1 DFQATT, CDR2 SNEGSKA (reference sequence).

The chain combines TRBV4-3 with TRBJ1-1, with TRBD1 matching 8 bases. CDR3 length: 19 residues. CDR1 LGHNA and CDR2 YSLEER come from the germline V gene. V shed 1 base and J 1 base; nucleotides not matched to a gene: 14. The CDR3 DNA sequence: TGCGCCAGCAGCCAAGGGTTCGTTCAGGGGGCTTGGGAGAACACTGAAGCTTTCTTT. This gives the protein CASSQGFVQGAWENTEAFF.

V gene TRBV18 combines with J gene TRBJ1-6, with D possibly matching TRBD1 (5 bases). Germline CDR1 is KGHSH and CDR2 is LQKENI. This CDR3 is built from 14 residues. V was pared by 2 bases and J by 10 bases, with 12 bases between. The CDR3 nucleotides are TGTGCCAGCTCACCAAGGGGAGCGATCTCACCCCTCCACTTT. The encoded protein is CASSPRGAISPLHF.

This clonotype has just a few counts. This chain joins TRBV15 and TRBJ1-3; possible D gene TRBD1, 5 bases. CDR3 length: 14 amino acids. The germline V and J ends were trimmed by 5 bases and 7 bases, with 15 bases remaining between them. Germline CDR1 and CDR2: LNHNV and YYDKDF (reference sequence). CDR3 region: CATSGDFKGNTIYF. The DNA for the CDR3 is TGTGCCACCAGCGGCGACTTTAAGGGGAACACCATATATTTT.

This clonotype was found a few times. This chain links TRBV5-6 with TRBJ2-3; TRBD2 might be the D (6 bases). Germline V lookup: CDR1 SGHDT, CDR2 YYEEEE. CDR3 length: 16 residues. V lost 4 bases and J lost 5, with 20 bases in between. The CDR3 spells CASSARGVGPLDTQYF. CDR3 DNA: TGTGCCAGCAGCGCGCGGGGCGTAGGCCCCCTAGATACGCAGTATTTT.

This clonotype has just a few counts. The genes are TRBV7-2 and TRBJ2-7; D not certain. V was cut by 1 base and J by 6 bases, with 13 bases left in between. Germline CDR1 and CDR2: SGHTA and FQGNSA. The CDR3 runs 14 residues. The CDR3 loop reads CASSLGSHLPEQYV. As DNA, the CDR3 is TGTGCCAGCAGCTTAGGCTCACACCTCCCCGAGCAGTACGTC.

This clonotype was observed many times. The V and J genes are TRBV4-3 and TRBJ2-3, with TRBD1 matching 9 bases. CDR1 is LGHNA, CDR2 YSLEER, per germline. The CDR3 consists of 19 residues. V lost 2 bases and J lost 6; bases outside the gene matches: 18. Written as DNA, the CDR3 is TGCGCCAGCAGCCAAACCTATTTTAGACTCGACAGGGGGTTGGATACGCAGTATTTT. Translation gives CASSQTYFRLDRGLDTQYF.

A few counts support this clonotype. The rearrangement joins TRBV29-1 to TRBJ1-3, with 8 bases lining up with TRBD1. The junction had 11 bases not matched to a gene; V was cut back by 7 bases and J by 6 bases. CDR1 is SQVTM and CDR2 is ANQGSEA in the germline V gene. The CDR3 loop spans 14 amino acids. In DNA form, the CDR3 reads TGCAGCGCCGAAAAGTCAGGGGGCAAAAACACCATATATTTT. Residues: CSAEKSGGKNTIYF.

The gene calls are TRBV20-1 and TRBJ1-2, with D maybe TRBD1 (5 bases). Germline values: CDR1 DFQATT, CDR2 SNEGSKA (reference sequence). This CDR3 region has 11 residues. V lost 3 bases to trimming and J lost 6 bases, with 8 bases between them. In DNA, the CDR3 is TGCAGTGCTAGTAAAGGGGATGGCTACACCTTC. This encodes CSASKGDGYTF.

Many counts were recorded for this clonotype. The V and J genes are TRBV19 and TRBJ2-2; D perhaps matches TRBD2 (6 bases). There are 15 residues in the CDR3. V lost 6 bases, J lost 3 bases, and 14 bases lay in between. Germline CDR1 LNHDA, CDR2 SQIVND (reference sequence). This CDR3 reads CASRGGAGDTGELFF. CDR3 sequence (DNA): TGTGCCAGTAGAGGAGGAGCGGGTGACACCGGGGAGCTGTTTTTT.

This clonotype was seen repeatedly, ten times or more. The rearrangement links TRBV7-9 to TRBJ2-7, with TRBD1 as a possible D gene (6 bases). The V gene's germline CDR1 is SEHNR and CDR2 FQNEAQ (reference sequence). CDR3 length: 16 amino acids. V was clipped by 3 bases and J by 0 bases, with 15 bases between them. The CDR3 here is CASSFSTGHRSYEQYV. The CDR3 DNA sequence: TGTGCCAGCAGCTTTTCCACGGGACATCGCTCCTACGAGCAGTACGTC.

This clonotype was observed a few times. The chain has TRBV11-2 and TRBJ2-2; possibly TRBD1 for D (8 bases). The CDR3 totals 16 residues. V was pared by 2 bases and J by 4 bases, with 14 bases between. Germline values: CDR1 SGHAT, CDR2 FQNNGV. The CDR3 DNA reads as TGTGCCAGCAGCTTATGGACAGGGAGGGTCACCGGGGAGCTGTTTTTT. Translating it yields CASSLWTGRVTGELFF.

This clonotype has a count of ten or more. This sequence joins TRBV3-1 and TRBJ2-1; D unclear. Germline loops: CDR1 LGHDT, CDR2 YNNKEL (reference sequence). The V gene lost 1 base and the J gene lost 1 base, with 5 bases spanning the gap. The CDR3 has 14 residues. CDR3 coding DNA: TGTGCCAGCAGCCAAGGGGGTTCCTACAATGAGCAGTTCTTC. This encodes CASSQGGSYNEQFF.

This clonotype was seen a handful of times. This chain joins TRBV5-1 and TRBJ2-5; 10 nucleotides align to TRBD2. Germline V lookup: CDR1 SGHRS, CDR2 YFSETQ. This CDR3 has 15 residues. V was clipped by 0 bases and J by 1 base; unmatched bases: 0. The CDR3 is CASSLERGGQETQYF. CDR3 coding DNA: TGCGCCAGCAGCTTGGAGCGGGGGGGCCAAGAGACCCAGTACTTC.

This clonotype was seen only a few times. The chain combines TRBV6-2 or TRBV6-3 with TRBJ1-5; 8 nucleotides agree with TRBD1. This CDR3 is built from 18 residues. The junction had 16 bases not matched to a gene; V was cut back by 5 bases and J by 4 bases. Germline V CDR1 and CDR2: MNHEY, SVGEGT. CDR3 in DNA: TGTGCCAGCAGTCCAGAGCCCGCGAGGACAGGGCATAATCAGCCCCAGCATTTT. Translating gives CASSPEPARTGHNQPQHF.

This clonotype appeared many times. The gene calls are TRBV19 and TRBJ1-2; 7 nucleotides line up with TRBD1. The germline gives CDR1 LNHDA, CDR2 SQIVND (reference sequence). V shed 2 bases and J 6 bases; nucleotides not matched to a gene: 9. The CDR3 is 15 residues long. The CDR3 is CASSIRVTGLDGYTF. Here the CDR3 DNA reads TGTGCCAGTAGTATACGTGTGACAGGGCTCGATGGCTACACCTTC.

This clonotype was counted a few times. The V call is TRBV10-2, the J call TRBJ2-7; maybe TRBD2 (5 bases). Germline V CDR1 and CDR2: WSHSY, SAAADI. This CDR3 is 13 amino acids long. The ends were cut back, 3 bases at V and 5 bases at J, with 11 bases in the middle. CDR3 in amino acids: CASSDGMTNEQYF. The CDR3 bases are TGCGCCAGCAGTGATGGGATGACTAACGAGCAGTACTTC.

In its sample, this clonotype was seen many times. Mismatch with germline at one junction end may stem from a read error. The chain is built from TRBV5-1 and TRBJ1-1; 8 bases are a match to TRBD1. Germline V CDR1 and CDR2: SGHRS, YFSETQ. This CDR3 is built from 14 residues. CDR3 nucleotide sequence: TGTGCCAGCAGTCTAGACAGGGGAAGGACTGAAGCTTTCTTT. As protein: CASSLDRGRTEAFF.